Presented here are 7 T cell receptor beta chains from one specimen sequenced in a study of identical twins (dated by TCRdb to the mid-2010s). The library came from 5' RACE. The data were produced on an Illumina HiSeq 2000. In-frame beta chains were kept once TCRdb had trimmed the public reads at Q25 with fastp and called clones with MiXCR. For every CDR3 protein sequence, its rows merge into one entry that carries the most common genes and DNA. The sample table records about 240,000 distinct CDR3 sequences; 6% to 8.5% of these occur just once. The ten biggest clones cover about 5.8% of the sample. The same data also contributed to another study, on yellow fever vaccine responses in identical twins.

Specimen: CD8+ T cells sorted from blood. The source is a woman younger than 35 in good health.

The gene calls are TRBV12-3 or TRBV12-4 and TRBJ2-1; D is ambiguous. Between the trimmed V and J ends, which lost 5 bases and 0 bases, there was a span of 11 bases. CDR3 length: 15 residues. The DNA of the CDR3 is TGTGCCAGCAGTCCACCGAAATCCTCCTACAATGAGCAGTTCTTC. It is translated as CASSPPKSSYNEQFF.

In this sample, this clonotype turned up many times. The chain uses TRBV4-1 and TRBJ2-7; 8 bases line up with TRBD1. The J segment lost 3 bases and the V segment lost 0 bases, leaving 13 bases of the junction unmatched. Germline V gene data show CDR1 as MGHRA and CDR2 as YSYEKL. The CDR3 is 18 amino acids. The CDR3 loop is CASSQDIGGAGGFYEQYV. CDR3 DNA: TGCGCCAGCAGCCAAGATATCGGGGGCGCAGGGGGCTTCTACGAGCAGTACGTC.

CDR3 sequence reads: CASSPFRDSQLDQYF. The DNA for the CDR3 is TGTGCCAGCAGCCCATTCCGGGACAGCCAACTGGACCAGTACTTC. This chain joins TRBV9 and TRBJ2-5, with 7 bases fitting TRBD1. Germline CDR1 reads SGDLS; CDR2 reads YYNGEE. The CDR3 loop spans 15 amino acids. V trimming: 4 bases; J trimming: 10 bases; junction bases outside the gene matches: 16.

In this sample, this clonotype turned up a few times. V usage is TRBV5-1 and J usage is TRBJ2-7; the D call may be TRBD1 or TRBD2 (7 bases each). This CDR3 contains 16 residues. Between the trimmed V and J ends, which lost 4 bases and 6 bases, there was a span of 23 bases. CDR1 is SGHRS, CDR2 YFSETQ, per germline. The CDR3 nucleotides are TGCGCCAGCAGCGGGGGGGCTGGGACAGCCCTATTCGAGCAGTACTTC. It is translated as CASSGGAGTALFEQYF.

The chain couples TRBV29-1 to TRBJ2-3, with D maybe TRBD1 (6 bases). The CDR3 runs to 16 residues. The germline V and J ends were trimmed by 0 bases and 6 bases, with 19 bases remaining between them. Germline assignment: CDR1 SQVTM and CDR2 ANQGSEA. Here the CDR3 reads CSVEDIVQGVTDTQYF. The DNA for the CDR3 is TGCAGCGTTGAAGATATAGTACAGGGAGTGACGGATACGCAGTATTTT.

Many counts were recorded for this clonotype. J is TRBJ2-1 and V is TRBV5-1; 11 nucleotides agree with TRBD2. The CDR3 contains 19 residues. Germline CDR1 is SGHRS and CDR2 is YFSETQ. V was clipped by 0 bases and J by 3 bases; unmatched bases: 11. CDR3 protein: CASSLGLTSGIENYNEQFF. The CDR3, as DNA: TGCGCCAGCAGCTTGGGTTTGACTAGCGGGATCGAAAACTACAATGAGCAGTTCTTC.

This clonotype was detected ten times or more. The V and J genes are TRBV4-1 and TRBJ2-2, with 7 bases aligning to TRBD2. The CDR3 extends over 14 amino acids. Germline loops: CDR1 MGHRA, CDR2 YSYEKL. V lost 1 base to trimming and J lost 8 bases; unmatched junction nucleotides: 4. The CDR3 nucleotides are TGCGCCAGCAGCCAAGGACTAGCCACTGGGGAGCTGTTTTTT. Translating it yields CASSQGLATGELFF.